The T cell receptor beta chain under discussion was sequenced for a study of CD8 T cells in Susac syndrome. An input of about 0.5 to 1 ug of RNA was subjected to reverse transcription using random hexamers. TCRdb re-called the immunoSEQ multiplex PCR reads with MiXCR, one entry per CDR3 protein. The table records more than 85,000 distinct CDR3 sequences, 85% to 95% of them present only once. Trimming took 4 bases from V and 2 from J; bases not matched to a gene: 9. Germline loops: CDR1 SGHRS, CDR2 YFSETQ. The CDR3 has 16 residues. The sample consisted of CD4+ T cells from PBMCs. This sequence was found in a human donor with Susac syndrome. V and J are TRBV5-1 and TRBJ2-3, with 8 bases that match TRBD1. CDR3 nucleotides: TGCGCCAGCAGCGAAATGACAGGGGACCTCACAGATACGCAGTATTTT. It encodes CASSEMTGDLTDTQYF. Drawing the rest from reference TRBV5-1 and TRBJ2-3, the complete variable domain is KAGVTQTPRYLIKTRGQQVTLSCSPISGHRSVSWYQQTPGQGLQFLFEYFSETQRNKGNFPGRFSGRQFSNSRSEMNVSTLELGDSALYLCASSEMTGDLTDTQYFGPGTRLTVL.